This TCR beta chain was obtained from a study of blood T cell repertoires in COVID-19. Turning to the study itself: Both acute and convalescent COVID-19 samples were obtained from the United States, Italy and Spain.

The length of the CDR3 is 13 residues. V lost 10 bases and J lost 3, with 13 bases in between. Germline-derived CDR1 and CDR2 are MNHEY and SVGAGI. Seattle's cohort entered during active infection and was followed longitudinally. Using immunoSEQ multiplex PCR, the repertoire was profiled, and TCRdb retains in-frame clones only, with some absent. The sample comprises 150,000 to 200,000 clones, more than 75% of which are singletons, and about a tenth rests with the top ten. The chain couples TRBV6-5 to TRBJ2-1, with D uncertain. Sequences were obtained from peripheral blood. The sequence derives from a woman aged 70-85 years with COVID-19, enrolled during active disease. The CDR3 loop reads CATSSVYYNEQFF. The CDR3 bases are TGTGCCACCTCATCGGTTTACTACAATGAGCAGTTCTTC.